This T cell receptor beta chain was obtained from a study of cytomegalovirus exposure and HLA in healthy donors. Findings and limits, study-wide: Among TCR beta chains, those listed as cytomegalovirus-associated numbered over 150.

The CDR3 covers 18 residues. Trimming took off 3 bases at V and 0 bases at J, with 15 bases between the two ends. Germline V gives CDR1 LGHNT, CDR2 FRNRAP. The donors were part of the validation cohort of roughly 110 subjects. That cohort was separate from the first cohort, which comprised under 750 subjects. Some clones are missing from TCRdb's copy, which holds only in-frame ones; the method was immunoSEQ multiplex PCR. The sample has over 85,000 clones; roughly nine tenths are singletons. The table lists this clone with a few counts. Its specificity is unknown. Sequencing was done on a sample of PBMCs. V is TRBV12-5 and J is TRBJ1-6; TRBD1 is a possible D gene (6 bases). This receptor was identified in a woman under 30 in good health and CMV-seronegative. As DNA, the CDR3 is TGTGCTAGTGGTTTAGTCCAGGGGACGAGCTCCTATAATTCACCCCTCCACTTT. It specifies CASGLVQGTSSYNSPLHF.